These T cell receptor beta chains were read from a single sample in a study of blood T cells in healthy people across ages. TCRdb used MiXCR to reprocess the 5' RACE reads, holding one entry per CDR3 protein. This sample carries about 1.6 million distinct CDR3 sequences, almost 35% of them seen once, and the ten largest clones take 10% to 12%. The specimen was blood. These receptors were taken from a woman between 25 and 40 years old in good health. The CDR3 runs from the conserved cysteine through the conserved F or W. The D gene is left open where the match is weak. For some rows the clone size is stated as once, few or many, or as a class when expanded; others skip it.

size	length	V	D	J	DNA	CDR3
once	14	TRBV29-1	-	TRBJ1-2	TGCAGCGTGGCAGGGGCCAACTTTTTTTATGGCTACACCTTC	CSVAGANFFYGYTF
-	11	TRBV3-1	TRBD1	TRBJ2-7	TGTGCCAGCAGCCAACGGGGACAGCCGTACTTC	CASSQRGQPYF
once	14	TRBV20-1	-	TRBJ2-2	TGCAGTGCTAGAGGGGGGGCGGGCACCGGGGAGCTGTTTTTT	CSARGGAGTGELFF
-	13	TRBV10-2	-	TRBJ1-2	TGCGCCAGCGCCAGGCCAGGCGACTATGGCTACACCTTC	CASARPGDYGYTF
few	15	TRBV7-2	-	TRBJ2-2	TGTGCCAGCAGCCCAAGGGGGGTAGTTACCGGGGAGCTGTTTTTT	CASSPRGVVTGELFF
-	15	TRBV12-3/TRBV12-4	TRBD2	TRBJ2-7	TGTGCCAGCACCATTAAGGCGGGAGGCTACAATGAGCAGTACTTC	CASTIKAGGYNEQYF
-	15	TRBV5-4	-	TRBJ2-3	TGTGCCAGCAGGGAGGGACAGTCCGCGGGAGATACGCAGTATTTT	CASREGQSAGDTQYF
many	14	TRBV5-1	TRBD1	TRBJ2-5	TGTGCCAGCAGTTCGACAGGGGTGGGAGAGACCCAGTACTTC	CASSSTGVGETQYF
-	13	TRBV20-1	-	TRBJ2-3	TGCAGTGCTAGAGAGCCCTCGATTGATACGCAGTATTTT	CSAREPSIDTQYF
-	16	TRBV4-1	-	TRBJ2-3	TGCGCCAGCAGCCACCCAGGGCGACTCCTGGCAGATACGCAGTATTTT	CASSHPGRLLADTQYF
few	16	TRBV27	-	TRBJ2-6	TGTGCCAGCAGTTCACCCCTAGTAAGTGGGGCCAACGTCCTGACTTTC	CASSSPLVSGANVLTF
-	15	TRBV20-1	TRBD2	TRBJ2-3	TGCAGTGCCACATTAGCGGGACACAGCACAGATACGCAGTATTTT	CSATLAGHSTDTQYF
-	15	TRBV6-1	-	TRBJ1-2	TGTGCCAGCAGTGAAGTGGAGGGGGAACTTGATCGCTACACCTTC	CASSEVEGELDRYTF
many	13	TRBV7-9	-	TRBJ2-1	TGTGCCAGCAGCTTGCCGGGACCGAATGAGCAGTTCTTC	CASSLPGPNEQFF
-	14	TRBV20-1	TRBD2	TRBJ2-7	TGCAGTGCTCCCGGGACTAGCGCGTCCTACGAGCAGTACTTC	CSAPGTSASYEQYF
few	15	TRBV6-2/TRBV6-3	-	TRBJ2-5	TGTGCCAGCACCACCCGACCTGGGGGGATTGAGACCCAGTACTTC	CASTTRPGGIETQYF
many	11	TRBV29-1	-	TRBJ1-5	TGCAGCGGGCTCGTACTAGGGTTAGAGCATTTT	CSGLVLGLEHF
few	13	TRBV5-1	TRBD1	TRBJ2-7	TGCGCCAGCAGCACGACAGGGGCTCACGAGCAGTACTTC	CASSTTGAHEQYF
-	11	TRBV6-1	-	TRBJ2-7	TGTGCCAGCAGTGGGTCCTACGGGCAGTACTTC	CASSGSYGQYF
many	14	TRBV28	TRBD2	TRBJ2-7	TGTGCCAGCAGTAGGCGGGAGTTTGGGTACGAGCAGTACTTC	CASSRREFGYEQYF